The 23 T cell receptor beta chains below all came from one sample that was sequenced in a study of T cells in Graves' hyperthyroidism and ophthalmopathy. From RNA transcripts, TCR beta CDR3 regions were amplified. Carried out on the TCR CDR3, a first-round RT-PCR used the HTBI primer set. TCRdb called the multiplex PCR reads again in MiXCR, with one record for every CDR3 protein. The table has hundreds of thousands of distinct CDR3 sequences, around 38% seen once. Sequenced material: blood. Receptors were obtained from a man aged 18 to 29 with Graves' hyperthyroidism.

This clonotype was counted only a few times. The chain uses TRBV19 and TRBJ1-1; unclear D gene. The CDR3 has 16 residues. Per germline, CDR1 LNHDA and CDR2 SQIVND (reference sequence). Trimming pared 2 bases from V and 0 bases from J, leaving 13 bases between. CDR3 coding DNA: TGTGCCAGTAGTATACTCGGAGGGCGAATGAACACTGAAGCTTTCTTT. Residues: CASSILGGRMNTEAFF.

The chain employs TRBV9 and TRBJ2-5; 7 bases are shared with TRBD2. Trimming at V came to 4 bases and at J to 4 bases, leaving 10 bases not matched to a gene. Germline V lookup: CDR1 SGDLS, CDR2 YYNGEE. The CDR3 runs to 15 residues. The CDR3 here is CASSQGGRARETQYF. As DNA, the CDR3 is TGTGCCAGCAGCCAAGGAGGGAGGGCCCGAGAGACCCAGTACTTC.

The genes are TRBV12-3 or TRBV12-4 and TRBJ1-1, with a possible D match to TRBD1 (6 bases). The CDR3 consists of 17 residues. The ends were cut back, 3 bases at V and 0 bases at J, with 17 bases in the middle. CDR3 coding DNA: TGTGCCAGCAGTTTGGGGACACAGGGTCTCATGAACACTGAAGCTTTCTTT. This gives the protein CASSLGTQGLMNTEAFF.

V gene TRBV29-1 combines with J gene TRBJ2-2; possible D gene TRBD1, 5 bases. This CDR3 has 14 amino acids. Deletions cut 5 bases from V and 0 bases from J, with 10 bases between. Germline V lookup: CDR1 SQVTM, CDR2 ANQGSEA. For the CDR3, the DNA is TGCAGCGTTTTAGACAGTGCGAACACCGGGGAGCTGTTTTTT. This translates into CSVLDSANTGELFF.

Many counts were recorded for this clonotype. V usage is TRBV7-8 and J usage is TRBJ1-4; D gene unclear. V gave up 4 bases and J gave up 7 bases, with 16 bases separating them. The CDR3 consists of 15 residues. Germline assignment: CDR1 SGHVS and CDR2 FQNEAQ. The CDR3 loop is CASSSVPAKGEKLFF. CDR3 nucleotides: TGTGCCAGCAGCTCTGTCCCCGCCAAAGGTGAAAAACTGTTTTTT.

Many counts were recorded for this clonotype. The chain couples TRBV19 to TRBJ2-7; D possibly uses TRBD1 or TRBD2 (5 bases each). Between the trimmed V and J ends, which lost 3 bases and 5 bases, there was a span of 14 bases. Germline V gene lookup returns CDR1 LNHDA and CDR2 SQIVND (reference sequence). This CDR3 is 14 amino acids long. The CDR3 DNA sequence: TGTGCCAGTAGTATGGGTCATCTGGGGGACGAGCAGTACTTC. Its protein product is CASSMGHLGDEQYF.

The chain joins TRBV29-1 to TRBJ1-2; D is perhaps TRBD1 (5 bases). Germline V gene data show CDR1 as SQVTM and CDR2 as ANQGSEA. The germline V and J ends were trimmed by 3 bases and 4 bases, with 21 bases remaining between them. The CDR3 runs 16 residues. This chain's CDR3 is CSVDGDAGQLTYGYTF. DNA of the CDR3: TGCAGCGTTGATGGAGATGCGGGGCAGCTGACCTATGGCTACACCTTC.

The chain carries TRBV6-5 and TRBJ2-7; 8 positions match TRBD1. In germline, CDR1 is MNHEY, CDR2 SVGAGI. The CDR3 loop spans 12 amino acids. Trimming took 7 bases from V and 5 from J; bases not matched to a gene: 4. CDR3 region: CASIGQGNEQYF. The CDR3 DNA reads TGTGCCAGCATCGGACAGGGCAACGAGCAGTACTTC.

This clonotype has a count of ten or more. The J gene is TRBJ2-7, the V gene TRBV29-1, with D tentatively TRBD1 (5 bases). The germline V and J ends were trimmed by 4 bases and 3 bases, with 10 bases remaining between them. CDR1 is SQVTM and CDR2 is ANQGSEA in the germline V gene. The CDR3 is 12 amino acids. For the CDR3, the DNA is TGCAGCGTTGCCCAGGGCGTCTACGAGCAGTACTTC. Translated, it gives CSVAQGVYEQYF.

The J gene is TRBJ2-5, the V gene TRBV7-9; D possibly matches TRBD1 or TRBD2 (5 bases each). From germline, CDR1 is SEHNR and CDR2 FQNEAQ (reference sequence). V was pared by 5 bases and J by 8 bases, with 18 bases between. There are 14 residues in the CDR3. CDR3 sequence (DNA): TGTGCCAGCAGCCCAGAGGGCCAGGGAGAAACCCAGTACTTC. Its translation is CASSPEGQGETQYF. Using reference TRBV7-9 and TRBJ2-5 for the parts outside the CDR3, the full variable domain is DTGVSQNPRHKITKRGQNVTFRCDPISEHNRLYWYRQTLGQGPEFLTYFQNEAQLEKSRLLSDRFSAERPKGSFSTLEIQRTEQGDSAMYLCASSPEGQGETQYFGPGTRLLVL.

The chain's CDR3 is CASSRTGEAEQYF. Written as DNA, the CDR3 is TGTGCCAGCTCGAGGACAGGGGAGGCCGAGCAGTACTTC. The chain employs TRBV2 and TRBJ2-7, with TRBD1 matching 9 bases. The germline CDR1 and CDR2 sequences are SNHLY and FYNNEI. After removal of 8 bases from V and 6 bases from J, the junction contained 8 bases not matched to a gene. This CDR3 contains 13 residues.

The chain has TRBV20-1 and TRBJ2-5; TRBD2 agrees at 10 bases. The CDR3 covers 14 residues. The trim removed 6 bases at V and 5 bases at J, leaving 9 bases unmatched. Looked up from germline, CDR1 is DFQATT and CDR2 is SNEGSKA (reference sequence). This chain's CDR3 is CSAPILAGDETQYF. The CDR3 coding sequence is TGCAGTGCCCCCATCCTAGCGGGAGATGAGACCCAGTACTTC.

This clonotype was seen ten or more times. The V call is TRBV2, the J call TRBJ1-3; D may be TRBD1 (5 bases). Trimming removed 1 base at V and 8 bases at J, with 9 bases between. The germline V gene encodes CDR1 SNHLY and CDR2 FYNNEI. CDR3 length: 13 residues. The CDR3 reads CASSEGGMDTIYF. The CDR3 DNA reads TGTGCCAGCAGTGAAGGGGGGATGGACACCATATATTTT.

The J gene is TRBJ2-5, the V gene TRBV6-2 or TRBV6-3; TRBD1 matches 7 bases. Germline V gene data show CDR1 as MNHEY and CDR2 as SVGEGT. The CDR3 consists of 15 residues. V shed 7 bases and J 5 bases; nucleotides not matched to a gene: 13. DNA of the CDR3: TGTGCCAGCACTGACTGGGGGCGCAGGGGGGAGACCCAGTACTTC. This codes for CASTDWGRRGETQYF.

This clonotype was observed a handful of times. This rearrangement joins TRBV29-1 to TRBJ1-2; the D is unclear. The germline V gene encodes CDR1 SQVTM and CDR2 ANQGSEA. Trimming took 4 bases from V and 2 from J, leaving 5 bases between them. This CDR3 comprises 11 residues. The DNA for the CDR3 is TGCAGCGTTGTTCAAAACTATGGCTACACCTTC. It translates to CSVVQNYGYTF.

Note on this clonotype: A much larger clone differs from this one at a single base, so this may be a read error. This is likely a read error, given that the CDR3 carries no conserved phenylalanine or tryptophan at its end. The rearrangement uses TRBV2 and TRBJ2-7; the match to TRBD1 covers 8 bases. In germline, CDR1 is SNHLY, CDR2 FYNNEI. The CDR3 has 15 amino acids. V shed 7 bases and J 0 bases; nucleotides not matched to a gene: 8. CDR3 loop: CASTDRQGSSYEQYL. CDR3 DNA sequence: TGTGCCAGCACAGACCGACAGGGGAGCTCCTACGAGCAGTACTTA.

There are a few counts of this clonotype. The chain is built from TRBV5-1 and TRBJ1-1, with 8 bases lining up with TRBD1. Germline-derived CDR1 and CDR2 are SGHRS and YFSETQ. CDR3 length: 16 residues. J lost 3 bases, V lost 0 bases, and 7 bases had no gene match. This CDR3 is CASSLEWGQVYTEAFF. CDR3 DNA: TGCGCCAGCAGCTTGGAGTGGGGACAGGTGTACACTGAAGCTTTCTTT.

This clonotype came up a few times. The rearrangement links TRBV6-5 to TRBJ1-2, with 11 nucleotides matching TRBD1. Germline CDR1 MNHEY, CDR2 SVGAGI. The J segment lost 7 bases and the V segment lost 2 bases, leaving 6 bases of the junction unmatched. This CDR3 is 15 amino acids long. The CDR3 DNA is TGTGCCAGCAGTTACGGGACAGGGGGGACGGTTGGCTACACCTTC. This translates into CASSYGTGGTVGYTF.

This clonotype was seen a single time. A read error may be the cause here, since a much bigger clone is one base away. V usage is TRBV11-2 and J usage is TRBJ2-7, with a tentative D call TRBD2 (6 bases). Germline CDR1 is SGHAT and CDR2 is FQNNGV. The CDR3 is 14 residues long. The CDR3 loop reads CANSWDLSLNEQYF. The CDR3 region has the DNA TGTGCCAACAGCTGGGACTTGAGTCTAAACGAGCAGTACTTC.

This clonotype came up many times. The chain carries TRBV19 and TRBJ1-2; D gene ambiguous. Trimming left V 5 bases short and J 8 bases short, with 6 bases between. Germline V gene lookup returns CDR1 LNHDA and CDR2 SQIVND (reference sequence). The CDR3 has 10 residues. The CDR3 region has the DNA TGTGCCAGTAGTGGAGGCGGCTACACCTTC. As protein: CASSGGGYTF.

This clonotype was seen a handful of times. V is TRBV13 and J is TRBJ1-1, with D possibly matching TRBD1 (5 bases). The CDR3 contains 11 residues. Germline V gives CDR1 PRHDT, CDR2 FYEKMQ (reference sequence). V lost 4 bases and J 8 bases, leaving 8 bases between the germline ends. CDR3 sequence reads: CASSSTEEAFF. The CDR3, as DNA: TGTGCCAGCAGCTCGACAGAGGAAGCTTTCTTT.

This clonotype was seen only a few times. This chain's CDR3 is CASTPRVGSPLHF. CDR3 in DNA: TGTGCCAGCACCCCCAGGGTCGGATCACCCCTCCACTTT. This rearrangement joins TRBV28 to TRBJ1-6, with a possible D match to TRBD1 (5 bases). The V gene's germline CDR1 is MDHEN and CDR2 SYDVKM. Trimming pared 7 bases from V and 10 bases from J, leaving 14 bases between. The CDR3 runs to 13 residues.

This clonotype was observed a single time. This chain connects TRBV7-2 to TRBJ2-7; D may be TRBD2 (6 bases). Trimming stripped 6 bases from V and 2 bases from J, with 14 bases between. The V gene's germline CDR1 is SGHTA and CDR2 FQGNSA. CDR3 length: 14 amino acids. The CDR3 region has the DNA TGTGCCAGCAGTGTCGGTAGCGGCCCCTACGAGCAGTACTTC. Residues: CASSVGSGPYEQYF.